This T cell receptor (beta chain) was captured in a study of CD8+CD57+ T cells in acquired aplastic anemia. Study in general: On average, sorted CD4+ and CD8+ cells gave around 3.3 ug of DNA. General study results and limits: Patients shared some 30 CD8+ CDR3 sequences with controls.

For this clonotype: Antigen specificity is unknown.

The ends lost 2 bases at V and 5 bases at J; junction bases unmatched: 3. Germline CDR1 is ENHRY and CDR2 is SYGVKD. CDR3 length: 14 residues. Genomic DNA, the template, was used for profiling of the TCR beta VDJ and CDR3. TCRdb itself ran the reads through MiXCR, one entry per CDR3 protein. Of about 150,000 distinct CDR3 sequences listed, more than 35% are singletons. The chain joins TRBV10-3 to TRBJ1-5, with 7 bases matching TRBD1. Sequenced material: sorted CD4+, CD8+, or CD8+CD57+ T cells (not recorded which) from PBMCs. This TCR came from a human donor in good health, serving as a control. CDR3 nucleotides: TGTGCCATCAGTGAGGGTCAGGGGGATCAGCCCCAGCATTTT. Translated: CAISEGQGDQPQHF.